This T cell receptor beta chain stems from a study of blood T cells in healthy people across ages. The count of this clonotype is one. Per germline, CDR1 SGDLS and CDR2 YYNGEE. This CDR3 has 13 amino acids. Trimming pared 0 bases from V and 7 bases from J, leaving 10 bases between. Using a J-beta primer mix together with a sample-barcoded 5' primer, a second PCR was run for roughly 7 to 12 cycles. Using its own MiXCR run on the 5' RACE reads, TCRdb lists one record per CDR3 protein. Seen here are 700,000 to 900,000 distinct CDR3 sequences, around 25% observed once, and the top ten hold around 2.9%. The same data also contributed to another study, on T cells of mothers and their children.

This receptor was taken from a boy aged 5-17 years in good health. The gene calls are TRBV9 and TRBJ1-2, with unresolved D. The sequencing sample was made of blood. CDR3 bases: TGTGCCAGCAGCGTAGACAGCATCTCTGGCTACACCTTC. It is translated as CASSVDSISGYTF.